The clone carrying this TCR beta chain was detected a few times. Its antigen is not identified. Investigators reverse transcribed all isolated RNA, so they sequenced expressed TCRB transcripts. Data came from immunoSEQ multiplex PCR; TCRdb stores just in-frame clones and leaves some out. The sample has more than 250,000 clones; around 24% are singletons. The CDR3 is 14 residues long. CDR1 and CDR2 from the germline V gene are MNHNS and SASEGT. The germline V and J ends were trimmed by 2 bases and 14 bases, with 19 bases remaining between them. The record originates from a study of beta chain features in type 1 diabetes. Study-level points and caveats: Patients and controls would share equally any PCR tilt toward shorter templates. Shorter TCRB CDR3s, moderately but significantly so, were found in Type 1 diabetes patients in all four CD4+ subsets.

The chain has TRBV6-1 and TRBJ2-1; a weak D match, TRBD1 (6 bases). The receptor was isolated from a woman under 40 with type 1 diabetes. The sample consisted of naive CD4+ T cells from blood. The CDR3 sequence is CASSEIPGTIKEFF. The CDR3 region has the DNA TGTGCCAGCAGTGAAATACCCGGGACAATTAAAGAGTTCTTC.